These 10 T cell receptor beta chains originate from one sample sequenced in a study of blood T cell repertoires in COVID-19. Measured with immunoSEQ multiplex PCR; TCRdb has only the in-frame clones, and not every one. This table has 200,000 or so clones, around nine tenths appearing once. Sequenced input: PBMCs or T cells enriched from blood (not recorded which). All receptors come from a woman aged 25 to 45 who had been exposed to COVID-19.

This chain joins TRBV21-1 and TRBJ2-2; the table's TRBD1 call for D was not verified on the DNA. TRBV21-1 counts as a pseudogene. This CDR3 region has 16 residues. CDR3 bases: TGTGCCAGCAGCACCCGGACAGGGGGCTCCACCGGGGAGCTGTTTTTT. Translated, it gives CASSTRTGGSTGELFF.

The chain couples TRBV19 to TRBJ1-1, with TRBD1 as a possible D gene (6 bases). Germline values: CDR1 LNHDA, CDR2 SQIVND (reference sequence). Trimming took 6 bases from V and 5 from J, leaving 13 bases between them. The CDR3 totals 13 residues. In DNA, the CDR3 is TGTGCCAGTAGGGACGGACAGTCGACTGAAGCTTTCTTT. This sequence encodes CASRDGQSTEAFF. Variable domain in full (rest from reference TRBV19 and TRBJ1-1): DGGITQSPKYLFRKEGQNVTLSCEQNLNHDAMYWYRQDPGQGLRLIYYSQIVNDFQKGDIAEGYSVSREKKESFPLTVTSAQKNPTAFYLCASRDGQSTEAFFGQGTRLTVV.

V is TRBV19 and J is TRBJ2-1; 7 nucleotides match TRBD2. CDR1 and CDR2 from the germline V gene are LNHDA and SQIVND (reference sequence). Trimming cost V 3 bases and J 3 bases; bases outside gene matches: 2. This CDR3 is 14 amino acids long. As DNA, the CDR3 is TGTGCCAGTAGTATTGGACTAGTCTACAATGAGCAGTTCTTC. It codes for CASSIGLVYNEQFF. The full variable domain, its missing parts supplied by reference TRBV19 and TRBJ2-1, is DGGITQSPKYLFRKEGQNVTLSCEQNLNHDAMYWYRQDPGQGLRLIYYSQIVNDFQKGDIAEGYSVSREKKESFPLTVTSAQKNPTAFYLCASSIGLVYNEQFFGPGTRLTVL.

The V and J genes are TRBV5-1 and TRBJ2-7; 9 nucleotides line up with TRBD2. The CDR3 spans 15 residues. Germline CDR1 is SGHRS and CDR2 is YFSETQ. The V segment lost 3 bases and the J segment 4 bases; nucleotides outside the gene matches: 8. As DNA, the CDR3 is TGCGCCAGCAGCTCCGGTAAGCGGGAGGCGTACGAGCAGTACTTC. This gives the protein CASSSGKREAYEQYF.

The J gene is TRBJ1-2, the V gene TRBV6-5, with unresolved D. V lost 2 bases and J lost 7, with 11 bases in between. The germline V gene encodes CDR1 MNHEY and CDR2 SVGAGI. The CDR3 length is 13 residues. Written as DNA, the CDR3 is TGTGCCAGCAGTTACGAACCCGCGCGTGGCTACACCTTC. Protein product: CASSYEPARGYTF.

The CDR3 sequence: CASTLSGRNSPLHF. CDR3 in DNA: TGTGCCAGCACCCTATCAGGCCGTAATTCACCCCTCCACTTT. The chain carries TRBV2 and TRBJ1-6; D uncertain. V was shortened by 7 bases and J by 6 bases, with 13 bases between the two germline ends. Germline CDR1 and CDR2: SNHLY and FYNNEI. The CDR3 is 14 residues long.

V and J are TRBV2 and TRBJ2-5; D not certain. Germline loops: CDR1 SNHLY, CDR2 FYNNEI. The CDR3 runs 16 residues. The ends were cut back, 0 bases at V and 1 base at J, with 12 bases in the middle. CDR3 sequence: CASSEALPEFQETQYF. CDR3 in DNA: TGTGCCAGCAGTGAAGCGCTTCCGGAGTTCCAAGAGACCCAGTACTTC.

This chain joins TRBV5-5 and TRBJ1-2; 8 bases agree with TRBD1. V shed 3 bases and J 4 bases; nucleotides not matched to a gene: 11. The CDR3 consists of 16 residues. CDR1 is SGHKS, CDR2 YYEKEE, per germline (reference sequence). CDR3 sequence: CASSWEGQGWGYGYTF. The CDR3 DNA is TGTGCCAGCAGCTGGGAAGGACAGGGCTGGGGCTATGGCTACACCTTC.

This chain connects TRBV6-5 to TRBJ2-2; 9 bases match TRBD1. The CDR3 has 15 residues. Germline V gene sequence: CDR1 MNHEY, CDR2 SVGAGI. J lost 3 bases, V lost 8 bases, and 7 bases had no gene match. The CDR3 bases are TGTGCCAGCGGACCCGGGACAGGGTACACCGGGGAGCTGTTTTTT. Residues: CASGPGTGYTGELFF.

This chain connects TRBV5-5 to TRBJ2-1; 9 bases agree with TRBD2. This CDR3 spans 16 amino acids. The J segment lost 2 bases and the V segment lost 4 bases, leaving 7 bases of the junction unmatched. Germline CDR1 is SGHKS and CDR2 is YYEKEE (reference sequence). The CDR3 loop is CASSPIAGAAYNEQFF. Here the CDR3 DNA reads TGTGCCAGCAGCCCCATAGCGGGAGCCGCCTACAATGAGCAGTTCTTC.